This record looks at one T cell receptor beta chain sequence and its context. Antigen: not known. PCR was performed using 60 Vbeta and 13 Jbeta primers. The assay was immunoSEQ multiplex PCR, and TCRdb's table has in-frame clones only and misses some. The data contain roughly 140,000 clones, around 77% of them seen just once; the ten biggest clones take up 4% to 6%. CDR3 length: 15 amino acids. Trimming cost V 1 base and J 7 bases, with 14 bases left between them. CDR1 and CDR2 (germline): SGHRS, YFSETQ. The data belong to a study of cytomegalovirus exposure and HLA in healthy donors. Overall study results and limits: In a later analysis, at a false discovery rate of 0.05, about 15,000 TCR beta sequences were associated with HLA alleles. Several top significant clusters appeared, in a later analysis, to be linked to common viral pathogens.

This sequence was found in a woman aged 45-65 years in good health and CMV-seronegative. Source material: PBMCs. The V call is TRBV5-1, the J call TRBJ1-4, with D hard to call. The CDR3 loop reads CASSLSPHDSEKLFF. The CDR3 region has the DNA TGCGCCAGCAGCTTGTCCCCGCACGATAGTGAAAAACTGTTTTTT.